These 25 T cell receptor beta chains were all obtained from the same sample, sequenced in a study of cytomegalovirus exposure and HLA in healthy donors. The PCR made use of 60 Vbeta and 13 Jbeta primers. TCRdb's copy holds only in-frame clones and misses some; the assay was immunoSEQ multiplex PCR. The table records 100,000 to 150,000 clones, around four fifths of them present only once. The sequencing sample was made of PBMCs. These receptors came from a middle-aged man in good health and CMV-seronegative.

The chain employs TRBV6-5 and TRBJ1-5; TRBD1 matches at 8 bases. The CDR3 consists of 15 residues. Trimming cost V 5 bases and J 2 bases; bases outside gene matches: 5. Germline CDR1 and CDR2: MNHEY and SVGAGI. The DNA for the CDR3 is TGTGCCAGCAGTCCCAGGGGGCGAGGCAATCAGCCCCAGCATTTT. It encodes CASSPRGRGNQPQHF.

V and J are TRBV27 and TRBJ2-1; no clear D gene. There are 14 residues in the CDR3. The V end lost 3 bases, the J end lost 4 bases, and 10 bases lay between the germline ends. Germline V gene sequence: CDR1 MNHEY, CDR2 SMNVEV (reference sequence). CDR3 coding DNA: TGTGCCAGCAGTTTTCTCGGGTCATACAATGAGCAGTTCTTC. It codes for CASSFLGSYNEQFF.

The chain uses TRBV28 and TRBJ2-1; TRBD2 matches 12 bases. The CDR3 has 18 residues. The trim removed 3 bases at V and 5 bases at J, leaving 11 bases unmatched. In germline, CDR1 is MDHEN, CDR2 SYDVKM. The chain's CDR3 is CASSFRLAGVGLDNEQFF. The CDR3 DNA sequence: TGTGCCAGCAGTTTTAGACTAGCGGGAGTCGGACTTGACAATGAGCAGTTCTTC.

There are a few counts of this clone. The gene calls are TRBV19 and TRBJ1-2, with D possibly matching TRBD1 (6 bases). The CDR3 is made up of 11 amino acids. CDR1 is LNHDA and CDR2 is SQIVND in the germline V gene (reference sequence). The germline V and J ends were trimmed by 4 bases and 7 bases, with 7 bases remaining between them. CDR3 coding DNA: TGTGCCAGTAGTACCAGGGGTGGCTACACCTTC. It is translated as CASSTRGGYTF. Drawing the rest from reference TRBV19 and TRBJ1-2, the complete variable domain is DGGITQSPKYLFRKEGQNVTLSCEQNLNHDAMYWYRQDPGQGLRLIYYSQIVNDFQKGDIAEGYSVSREKKESFPLTVTSAQKNPTAFYLCASSTRGGYTFGSGTRLTVV.

The genes are TRBV5-1 and TRBJ1-2; no reliable D call. The V gene lost 4 bases and the J gene lost 6 bases, with 19 bases spanning the gap. The length of the CDR3 is 15 residues. CDR1 and CDR2 (germline): SGHRS, YFSETQ. CDR3 DNA sequence: TGCGCCAGCAGCGGACTAACGGGTCTTCCCAATGGCTACACCTTC. As protein: CASSGLTGLPNGYTF. The full variable domain, rest sourced from reference TRBV5-1 and TRBJ1-2, is KAGVTQTPRYLIKTRGQQVTLSCSPISGHRSVSWYQQTPGQGLQFLFEYFSETQRNKGNFPGRFSGRQFSNSRSEMNVSTLELGDSALYLCASSGLTGLPNGYTFGSGTRLTVV.

The chain uses TRBV7-3 and TRBJ2-1, with D possibly TRBD1 on 6 matching bases. Germline CDR1 SGHTA, CDR2 FQGTGA. The CDR3 has 13 amino acids. The V gene lost 2 bases and the J gene lost 9 bases, with 11 bases spanning the gap. For the CDR3, the DNA is TGTGCCAGCAGCTTAGGAAGGGGGACTGAGCAGTTCTTC. Amino acid sequence: CASSLGRGTEQFF.

The chain employs TRBV6-1 and TRBJ1-2; TRBD1 agrees at 8 bases. The V gene's germline CDR1 is MNHNS and CDR2 SASEGT. Trimming removed 4 bases from V and 4 bases from J; junction bases left unmatched: 14. The CDR3 loop spans 17 amino acids. This chain's CDR3 is CASSGVGTGKGSYGYTF. The CDR3 bases are TGTGCCAGCAGTGGGGTGGGGACAGGAAAGGGATCCTATGGCTACACCTTC.

CDR3 residues: CASSLAAAGNHEQYF. CDR3 DNA sequence: TGTGCCAGCAGTTTAGCTGCGGCAGGGAATCACGAGCAGTACTTC. V and J are TRBV27 and TRBJ2-7; a possible D gene is TRBD1 (5 bases). This CDR3 region has 15 residues. CDR1 and CDR2 from the germline V gene are MNHEY and SMNVEV (reference sequence). V lost 2 bases, J lost 5 bases, and 16 bases lay in between.

The gene calls are TRBV10-3 and TRBJ2-3; D call uncertain. Germline V lookup: CDR1 ENHRY, CDR2 SYGVKD. The germline V and J ends were trimmed by 7 bases and 2 bases, with 16 bases remaining between them. CDR3 length: 15 amino acids. The CDR3 DNA is TGTGCCATCAACCAGGCCCTAACCGACACAGATACGCAGTATTTT. This gives the protein CAINQALTDTDTQYF.

This clone occurred once. The rearrangement links TRBV5-6 to TRBJ1-5; D gene uncertain. Trimming removed 1 base at V and 6 bases at J, with 17 bases between. Germline-derived CDR1 and CDR2 are SGHDT and YYEEEE. This CDR3 is 16 amino acids long. The CDR3 bases are TGTGCCAGCAGCTTGTGGCAGCGGTTAAGGTTTCAGCCCCAGCATTTT. This encodes CASSLWQRLRFQPQHF.

The chain links TRBV28 to TRBJ2-5; 10 positions agree with TRBD1. The DNA end is a closer match to TRBJ2-7, so the J assignment may be wrong. The CDR3 loop spans 15 amino acids. Germline-derived CDR1 and CDR2 are MDHEN and SYDVKM. CDR3 residues: CASSPWTGGSDEQYF. The CDR3 bases are TGTGCCAGCAGTCCCTGGACAGGGGGGTCTGACGAGCAGTACTTC.

This chain links TRBV6-1 with TRBJ2-1; 11 nucleotides align to TRBD2. This CDR3 is built from 15 residues. Germline CDR1 reads MNHNS; CDR2 reads SASEGT. With V trimmed by 7 bases and J by 4 bases, 6 bases remained unmatched. The CDR3 sequence: CASTRTSGLYNEQFF. CDR3 nucleotides: TGTGCCAGCACCAGGACTAGCGGGCTATACAATGAGCAGTTCTTC.

This clone was seen only a few times. V is TRBV2 and J is TRBJ1-5, with a weak D call TRBD1 (5 bases). The CDR3 totals 15 residues. The germline V gene encodes CDR1 SNHLY and CDR2 FYNNEI. The V and J ends lost 5 bases and 3 bases respectively, with 14 bases between them. CDR3 in amino acids: CASSSEQGLNQPQHF. Written as DNA, the CDR3 is TGTGCCAGCAGTTCTGAGCAGGGCCTCAATCAGCCCCAGCATTTT.

The genes are TRBV19 and TRBJ2-7, with 10 positions matching TRBD1. With 6 bases clipped from V and 5 bases from J, the junction kept 10 bases outside the gene matches. This CDR3 has 15 residues. CDR1 LNHDA and CDR2 SQIVND come from the germline V gene (reference sequence). The CDR3 DNA is TGTGCCAGTAGACTGAGACAGGGGGCTGTGAACGAGCAGTACTTC. It is translated as CASRLRQGAVNEQYF.

This clone was detected only a few times. The genes are TRBV6-6 and TRBJ1-2; 8 nucleotides agree with TRBD1. Germline V gene lookup returns CDR1 MNHNY and CDR2 SVGAGI (reference sequence). This CDR3 is built from 13 residues. Trimming cost V 11 bases and J 0 bases; bases outside gene matches: 5. The CDR3 coding sequence is TGTGCCGGCTCAGGGGGCACTAACTATGGCTACACCTTC. Translated: CAGSGGTNYGYTF.

This chain uses TRBV19 with TRBJ1-5, with D possibly being TRBD1 (5 bases). The CDR3 length is 14 residues. The germline gives CDR1 LNHDA, CDR2 SQIVND (reference sequence). V was trimmed by 7 bases and J by 6 bases, leaving 16 bases between them. The CDR3 nucleotides are TGTGCCAGTACCTCAGAAGGGGTCCGTCAGCCCCAGCATTTT. Encoded protein: CASTSEGVRQPQHF.

The V call is TRBV7-3, the J call TRBJ2-7; 7 bases map to TRBD2. J gave up 4 bases and V 1 base, and 4 bases lay outside the gene matches. CDR3 length equals 14 residues. CDR1 is SGHTA, CDR2 FQGTGA, per germline. The CDR3 spells CASSLSPSGYEQYF. The CDR3 DNA reads TGTGCCAGCAGCTTAAGTCCTAGCGGATACGAGCAGTACTTC.

The V call is TRBV13, the J call TRBJ2-5; 7 nucleotides line up with TRBD1. With 5 bases clipped from V and 2 bases from J, the junction kept 5 bases outside the gene matches. The germline CDR1 and CDR2 sequences are PRHDT and FYEKMQ (reference sequence). The CDR3 extends over 14 amino acids. The CDR3 nucleotides read TGTGCCAGCAGCCTCGGGACAGAGCAAGAGACCCAGTACTTC. The encoded protein is CASSLGTEQETQYF.

The V gene is TRBV9, the J gene TRBJ2-3, with 9 nucleotides matching TRBD2. CDR1 is SGDLS, CDR2 YYNGEE, per germline. The CDR3 runs to 15 residues. J was trimmed by 4 bases and V by 4 bases; bases with no gene match: 7. CDR3 protein: CASSILTSGADTQYF. In DNA, the CDR3 is TGTGCCAGCAGCATATTGACTAGCGGCGCAGATACGCAGTATTTT.

CDR3 nucleotides: TGTGCCAGCTCACCGGCCGGGAGCTCCTACAATGAGCAGTTCTTC. Protein sequence: CASSPAGSSYNEQFF. The chain employs TRBV18 and TRBJ2-1, with a tentative D call TRBD2 (6 bases). V dropped 3 bases and J dropped 0 bases, with 9 bases sitting between them. Germline values: CDR1 KGHSH, CDR2 LQKENI. This CDR3 spans 15 amino acids.

This chain connects TRBV14 to TRBJ2-3; D is uncertain. The V end lost 1 base, the J end lost 2 bases, and 10 bases lay between the germline ends. The CDR3 consists of 15 residues. Germline V gene sequence: CDR1 SGHDN, CDR2 FVKESK. The CDR3 sequence is CASSQGRFATDTQYF. CDR3 bases: TGTGCCAGCAGCCAAGGTCGGTTTGCCACAGATACGCAGTATTTT.

The gene calls are TRBV9 and TRBJ2-5; 9 bases match TRBD1. The CDR3 is 16 amino acids. Germline V CDR1 and CDR2: SGDLS, YYNGEE. V lost 3 bases, J lost 3 bases, and 9 bases stayed unmatched. CDR3 bases: TGTGCCAGCAGCGGATGGACAGGGGACGGGGAAGAGACCCAGTACTTC. Translating gives CASSGWTGDGEETQYF.

The chain combines TRBV19 with TRBJ2-1, with 8 positions matching TRBD2. Germline CDR1 and CDR2: LNHDA and SQIVND (reference sequence). The CDR3 is 15 amino acids. The ends lost 5 bases at V and 1 base at J; junction bases unmatched: 4. The CDR3: CASSLGGGSYNEQFF. In nucleotides, the CDR3 is TGTGCCAGTAGTCTCGGGGGGGGATCCTACAATGAGCAGTTCTTC.

The chain uses TRBV7-2 and TRBJ2-5, with 10 nucleotides matching TRBD1. Trimming took 5 bases from V and 3 from J; bases not matched to a gene: 3. The germline V gene encodes CDR1 SGHTA and CDR2 FQGNSA. CDR3 size: 14 residues. The CDR3 sequence: CASSPGTGEETQYF. In DNA, the CDR3 is TGTGCCAGCAGCCCTGGGACAGGGGAAGAGACCCAGTACTTC.

J is TRBJ1-6 and V is TRBV19; TRBD1 aligns across 11 bases. Germline V gene data show CDR1 as LNHDA and CDR2 as SQIVND (reference sequence). The CDR3 totals 15 residues. J was trimmed by 10 bases and V by 5 bases; bases with no gene match: 7. The CDR3 loop is CASSGGQGAGSPLHF. The DNA of the CDR3 is TGTGCCAGTAGTGGAGGACAGGGGGCTGGGTCACCCCTCCACTTT.